What follows are 20 T cell receptor beta chains derived from one specimen sequenced in a study of shared clonotypes between healthy human individuals. Assay used: immunoSEQ multiplex PCR; TCRdb lists only in-frame clones, some missing. Found here are 1.6 million or so clones, 96% of them singletons; the top ten hold approximately 1%. Sample: naive CD4+ T cells sorted from blood. Subset indicated: CD45RA+ positively selected. The receptors stem from a man aged 25-45 years in good health.

The chain has TRBV2 and TRBJ1-5; the D is unclear. This CDR3 is 14 amino acids long. V gave up 3 bases and J gave up 5 bases, with 11 bases separating them. Germline V gene data show CDR1 as SNHLY and CDR2 as FYNNEI. The CDR3 spells CASSEPGGHQPQHF. CDR3 DNA: TGTGCCAGCAGTGAGCCAGGTGGTCATCAGCCCCAGCATTTT.

The chain couples TRBV27 to TRBJ2-7; 11 bases agree with TRBD2. V lost 3 bases, J lost 7 bases, and 5 bases stayed unmatched. The V gene's germline CDR1 is MNHEY and CDR2 SMNVEV (reference sequence). The CDR3 sequence is 14 residues long. The DNA of the CDR3 is TGTGCCAGCAGTTTCACTAGCGGGAGCTATGAGCAGTACTTC. This codes for CASSFTSGSYEQYF.

The CDR3 region is CSVRGLPLGNEQFF. CDR3 nucleotides: TGCAGCGTTCGTGGACTACCCCTAGGGAATGAGCAGTTCTTC. The chain employs TRBV29-1 and TRBJ2-1; possible D gene TRBD2, 6 bases. V shed 5 bases and J shed 7 bases, with 18 bases lying between them. Germline V CDR1 and CDR2: SQVTM, ANQGSEA. The CDR3 has 14 residues.

Here the CDR3 reads CASSYRAGGPYEQYF. The CDR3 bases are TGTGCCAGCAGTTACAGAGCGGGAGGTCCCTACGAGCAGTACTTC. The chain has TRBV6-6 and TRBJ2-7; 9 bases are a match to TRBD2. This CDR3 has 15 residues. CDR1 and CDR2 (germline): MNHNY, SVGAGI (reference sequence). Trimming removed 2 bases from V and 2 bases from J; junction bases left unmatched: 4.

The CDR3 spells CASSKDGKVWDEQFF. As DNA, the CDR3 is TGTGCCAGCAGTAAAGACGGAAAGGTTTGGGATGAGCAGTTCTTC. The gene calls are TRBV27 and TRBJ2-1; D remains unclear. Trimming shortened V by 5 bases and J by 8 bases, and 19 bases separated the two germline ends. The CDR3 contains 15 residues. Germline V gene lookup returns CDR1 MNHEY and CDR2 SMNVEV (reference sequence).

CDR3 loop: CASSPAGGGTYEQYF. As DNA, the CDR3 is TGTGCCAGCAGCCCAGCCGGGGGCGGGACCTACGAGCAGTACTTC. This rearrangement joins TRBV6-1 to TRBJ2-7, with D possibly being TRBD1 or TRBD2 (6 bases each). This CDR3 region has 15 residues. Germline loops: CDR1 MNHNS, CDR2 SASEGT. Trimming took off 6 bases at V and 2 bases at J, with 17 bases between the two ends.

As for this clone: Other DNA sequences in the same sample also yield this CDR3. The J gene is TRBJ2-7, the V gene TRBV9, with 10 bases identical to TRBD1. CDR3 length: 14 amino acids. J gave up 2 bases and V 4 bases, and 3 bases lay outside the gene matches. CDR1 and CDR2 (germline): SGDLS, YYNGEE. CDR3 nucleotides: TGTGCCAGCAGCCCCGGACAGGGGGCCTACGAGCAGTACTTC. Translation gives CASSPGQGAYEQYF.

The V and J genes are TRBV27 and TRBJ1-4, with D perhaps matching TRBD1 (5 bases). Germline-derived CDR1 and CDR2 are MNHEY and SMNVEV (reference sequence). The CDR3 contains 13 residues. Trimming removed 8 bases from V and 4 bases from J, with 11 bases in between. CDR3 nucleotides: TGTGCCAGCCGCAGGGCAGTTAATGAAAAACTGTTTTTT. This translates into CASRRAVNEKLFF.

The chain combines TRBV5-4 with TRBJ2-1, with D unresolved. CDR1 SGHNT and CDR2 YYREEE come from the germline V gene (reference sequence). This CDR3 region has 17 residues. V shed 0 bases and J shed 0 bases, with 13 bases lying between them. The chain's CDR3 is CASSLAKSADSYNEQFF. In DNA, the CDR3 is TGTGCCAGCAGCTTGGCAAAGTCGGCGGACTCCTACAATGAGCAGTTCTTC. Supplemented by reference TRBV5-4 and TRBJ2-1, the full variable domain reads ETGVTQSPTHLIKTRGQQVTLRCSSQSGHNTVSWYQQALGQGPQFIFQYYREEENGRGNFPPRFSGLQFPNYSSELNVNALELDDSALYLCASSLAKSADSYNEQFFGPGTRLTVL.

The genes are TRBV2 and TRBJ2-3; 7 nucleotides match TRBD2. The V and J ends lost 7 bases and 3 bases, in that order; junction bases with no gene match: 7. This CDR3 contains 14 residues. Germline loops: CDR1 SNHLY, CDR2 FYNNEI. The CDR3 is CASTLAGVTDTQYF. In nucleotides, the CDR3 is TGTGCCAGCACGCTGGCGGGAGTAACAGATACGCAGTATTTT.

This chain uses TRBV28 with TRBJ1-1; 11 nucleotides match TRBD1. Germline CDR1 is MDHEN and CDR2 is SYDVKM. This CDR3 contains 15 residues. Trimming removed 3 bases from V and 4 bases from J; junction bases left unmatched: 4. The CDR3 protein is CASSFGGQGATEAFF. DNA for the CDR3: TGTGCCAGCAGTTTTGGTGGACAGGGGGCCACTGAAGCTTTCTTT.

The gene calls are TRBV11-3 and TRBJ2-2; D gene ambiguous. V was trimmed by 2 bases and J by 2 bases, leaving 9 bases between them. The CDR3 totals 15 residues. CDR1 is SGHNT and CDR2 is YENEEA in the germline V gene. The CDR3 DNA reads TGTGCCAGCAGCTTACGGTCCAAAAACACCGGGGAGCTGTTTTTT. Translation gives CASSLRSKNTGELFF.

This chain joins TRBV5-1 and TRBJ1-1, with 8 bases that match TRBD1. This CDR3 has 14 amino acids. With V trimmed by 4 bases and J by 5 bases, 7 bases remained unmatched. The germline gives CDR1 SGHRS, CDR2 YFSETQ. The CDR3 loop reads CASSDTGGRTEAFF. As DNA, the CDR3 is TGCGCCAGCAGCGATACAGGGGGTAGGACTGAAGCTTTCTTT.

This clone was recorded only once. V usage is TRBV18 and J usage is TRBJ2-7; perhaps TRBD1 as D (5 bases). The CDR3 spans 14 residues. V lost 4 bases to trimming and J lost 2 bases, with 12 bases between them. Germline CDR1 KGHSH, CDR2 LQKENI. This CDR3 reads CASSLIRQTYEQYF. The DNA of the CDR3 is TGTGCCAGCTCACTTATAAGACAGACCTACGAGCAGTACTTC.

The chain couples TRBV4-2 to TRBJ2-1; D is perhaps TRBD1 or TRBD2 (5 bases each). The CDR3 runs 17 residues. Per the germline V gene, CDR1 is LGHNA and CDR2 is YNFKEQ. V was pared by 0 bases and J by 4 bases, with 16 bases between. In nucleotides, the CDR3 is TGTGCCAGCAGCCAAGATCATTACGAGGGGCGGTACAATGAGCAGTTCTTC. This sequence encodes CASSQDHYEGRYNEQFF.

This chain connects TRBV5-1 to TRBJ2-2, with a possible D match to TRBD2 (6 bases). Germline CDR1 reads SGHRS; CDR2 reads YFSETQ. This CDR3 has 13 amino acids. V was clipped by 3 bases and J by 5 bases, with 8 bases between them. The CDR3 region is CASSWGETGELFF. The CDR3, as DNA: TGCGCCAGCAGCTGGGGGGAGACCGGGGAGCTGTTTTTT.

The chain joins TRBV28 to TRBJ2-1; 8 nucleotides match TRBD2. Germline CDR1 MDHEN, CDR2 SYDVKM. CDR3 length: 15 amino acids. V gave up 3 bases and J gave up 5 bases; unmatched junction bases: 6. The CDR3 spells CASSLPLAGHNEQFF. The CDR3 DNA reads as TGTGCCAGCAGTTTGCCCCTAGCGGGTCACAATGAGCAGTTCTTC. Full variable domain (remainder filled in from reference TRBV28 and TRBJ2-1): DVKVTQSSRYLVKRTGEKVFLECVQDMDHENMFWYRQDPGLGLRLIYFSYDVKMKEKGDIPEGYSVSREKKERFSLILESASTNQTSMYLCASSLPLAGHNEQFFGPGTRLTVL.

Concerning this clone itself: A junction end diverges from the germline sequence, so it may reflect a read error. This rearrangement joins TRBV28 to TRBJ1-1; D not resolved. This CDR3 spans 12 amino acids. Germline V gene lookup returns CDR1 MDHEN and CDR2 SYDVKM. CDR3 amino acids: CVSGEVRTEAFF. DNA of the CDR3: TGTGTCAGCGGGGAGGTGAGGACTGAAGCTTTCTTT.

The chain employs TRBV7-9 and TRBJ2-3; 7 bases agree with TRBD1. CDR3 length: 14 residues. V was pared by 7 bases and J by 1 base, with 5 bases of the junction left unmatched. The V gene's germline CDR1 is SEHNR and CDR2 FQNEAQ (reference sequence). The CDR3 sequence: CASTPGQRTDTQYF. The CDR3, as DNA: TGTGCCAGCACTCCGGGACAGCGCACAGATACGCAGTATTTT.

CDR3 DNA sequence: TGTGCCAGTAGTATTTCCGAGGGCTATGGCTACACCTTC. This translates into CASSISEGYGYTF. J is TRBJ1-2 and V is TRBV19; D is unresolved. The CDR3 has 13 amino acids. V was cut by 3 bases and J by 4 bases, with 9 bases left in between. The germline V gene encodes CDR1 LNHDA and CDR2 SQIVND (reference sequence).